Shown below are 2 T cell receptor beta chains from a single sample sequenced in a study of shared clonotypes between healthy human individuals. Naive CD8 cells, CD45RO-negative and positively selected for CCR7, excluded terminally differentiated effector memory CD45RA+ cells. The data were produced by immunoSEQ multiplex PCR, yet TCRdb's version contains in-frame clones alone and is incomplete. The sample lists more than 600,000 clones; roughly nine tenths were seen once. The material sequenced was naive CD8+ T cells sorted from blood. These receptors all stem from a man aged 25-45 years in good health.

This chain connects TRBV7-2 to TRBJ2-1; D ambiguous. The V and J ends lost 1 base and 6 bases respectively, with 7 bases between them. The CDR3 covers 13 residues. In germline, CDR1 is SGHTA, CDR2 FQGNSA. CDR3 region: CASSLVPGNEQFF. CDR3 in DNA: TGTGCCAGCAGCTTAGTTCCGGGCAATGAGCAGTTCTTC.

The gene calls are TRBV9 and TRBJ2-5; tentative D call: TRBD2 (5 bases). This CDR3 has 11 amino acids. Deletions cut 4 bases from V and 7 bases from J, with 8 bases between. In germline, CDR1 is SGDLS, CDR2 YYNGEE. CDR3 nucleotide sequence: TGTGCCAGCAGCCCTGGGAGGACCCAGTACTTC. This translates into CASSPGRTQYF.